A selection of T cell receptor beta chains follows, all from one sample in a study of monozygotic twins with inflammatory bowel disease. TCRdb re-called the 5' RACE reads, yielding one record per CDR3 amino acid sequence without DNA. This sample's table reports 150,000 to 200,000 distinct CDR3 sequences. The source material was blood. The receptors originated from a human donor with ulcerative colitis or Crohn's disease, or a healthy co-twin of an affected twin (not recorded which). Each CDR3 is given with its conserved first and last residue.

TRBJ2-7 | TRBV14 | CASSQDSGRRRSSYEQYF
TRBJ2-1 | TRBV11-1 | CASSFRQGNYNEQFF
TRBJ2-7 | TRBV25-1 | CASSAPLGEQYF
TRBJ2-2 | TRBV2 | CASSSSGGGRAGELFF
TRBJ2-1 | TRBV5-4 | CASSPSGVSYNEQFF
TRBJ2-2 | TRBV7-6 | CASSSPSGFTGELFF
TRBJ2-5 | TRBV18 | CASSPMAGNQETQYF
TRBJ2-4 | TRBV7-2 | CASSLVSQGGAKNIQYF
TRBJ1-2 | TRBV6-6 | CASSYEPGVDGYTF
TRBJ1-2 | TRBV7-2 | CASSPRQGLYGYTF
TRBJ2-3 | TRBV20-1 | CSAISELRRTSTADTQYF
TRBJ1-1 | TRBV5-6 | CASSLTRQGSDPSTEAFF
TRBJ1-1 | TRBV19 | CASSIRGLNTEAFF
TRBJ2-1 | TRBV18 | CASSPPVGLAGSRNEQFF
TRBJ1-6 | TRBV4-1 | CASSQDQDRGLSPLHF
TRBJ2-7 | TRBV13 | CASSLVTPGKREQYF
TRBJ2-3 | TRBV20-1 | CSAVLLAEPRLQYF
TRBJ1-2 | TRBV29-1 | CSAGDGSKDGYTF
TRBJ2-5 | TRBV5-6 | CASSLKGGLAGIETQYF
TRBJ2-1 | TRBV7-2 | CASSLRDARSSYNEQFF
TRBJ2-5 | TRBV12-3/TRBV12-4 | CASRGTGTILTAQYF
TRBJ2-7 | TRBV4-2 | CASSQEGGNPSYEQYF
TRBJ1-4 | TRBV15 | CATRSWGDEKLFF
TRBJ2-5 | TRBV7-3 | CASSLSVRETQYF
TRBJ2-2 | TRBV7-2 | CASSLEGAATGELFF
TRBJ1-1 | TRBV3-1 | CASSHPFGQFF
TRBJ2-7 | TRBV7-2 | CASSSDLLAGTYEQYF
TRBJ1-2 | TRBV7-2 | CASSLDRANYGYTF
TRBJ1-2 | TRBV28 | CASSSYSITAHGYTF
TRBJ2-1 | TRBV3-1 | CASSQVRSYNEQFF
TRBJ2-2 | TRBV5-1 | CASSLEPIFLAAPNTGELFF
TRBJ1-5 | TRBV6-1 | CASSTRDGGNQPQHF
TRBJ1-6 | TRBV20-1 | CSASTGQDNSPLHF
TRBJ1-2 | TRBV5-1 | CASRPDLDYGYTF
TRBJ1-5 | TRBV20-1 | CSARVGTGVVGNQPQHF
TRBJ1-1 | TRBV7-6 | CASSRLDRGLVAEAFF
TRBJ1-4 | TRBV7-6 | CASSPTGGKTNEKLFF
TRBJ2-2 | TRBV7-2 | CASSPRAGANTGELFF
TRBJ2-3 | TRBV7-2 | CASSLSFAIQDTQYF
TRBJ2-7 | TRBV18 | CASSLREGSRSVGPRVYEQYF
TRBJ1-2 | TRBV20-1 | CSARRSGGDFYGYTF
TRBJ1-1 | TRBV7-9 | CASSLQPTEAFF
TRBJ2-5 | TRBV5-1 | CASSYRVFETQYF
TRBJ2-3 | TRBV12-3/TRBV12-4 | CASSFLWRVAGRTDTQYF
TRBJ2-1 | TRBV18 | CASSPLAGNNEQFF
TRBJ1-1 | TRBV6-5 | CASSYSRRDEAFF
TRBJ2-3 | TRBV9 | CASSVAVSPTDTQYF
TRBJ2-1 | TRBV6-5 | CASSYSRSTYNEQFF
TRBJ1-5 | TRBV7-2 | CASSLGGGRTGNQPQHF
TRBJ2-1 | TRBV30 | CAWSASGRGYNEQFF
TRBJ2-7 | TRBV7-9 | CASSLALGGLSYEQYF
TRBJ2-6 | TRBV9 | CASSVISHGWGDSGANVLTF
TRBJ2-7 | TRBV3-1 | CASSQGLESSYEQYF